The 9 T cell receptor beta chains reported below all come from one sample, sequenced in a study of shared T cell receptors in the human thymus. Generated by immunoSEQ multiplex PCR, the TCRdb table keeps only in-frame clones and is missing some. The repertoire holds 600,000 to 900,000 clones, with 70% to 90% as singletons. This same sample was also taken into another study, of human thymus T cells.

Material: thymocytes. The receptors derive from a girl less than two years old with a congenital heart defect.

The count of this clone is one. The V and J genes are TRBV4-1 and TRBJ1-1; the D is unclear. CDR3 length equals 15 residues. V was trimmed by 0 bases and J by 7 bases, leaving 15 bases between them. From germline, CDR1 is MGHRA and CDR2 YSYEKL. CDR3: CASSQEFGPVREAFF. The CDR3 coding sequence is TGCGCCAGCAGCCAAGAGTTTGGGCCAGTACGTGAAGCTTTCTTT.

The chain joins TRBV13 to TRBJ1-2, with D maybe TRBD1 (5 bases). The germline gives CDR1 PRHDT, CDR2 FYEKMQ (reference sequence). V dropped 1 base and J dropped 2 bases, with 11 bases sitting between them. The CDR3 loop spans 15 amino acids. The DNA of the CDR3 is TGTGCCAGCAGCTTAGTCTCAGGGAGGAACTATGGCTACACCTTC. It translates to CASSLVSGRNYGYTF.

The chain carries TRBV5-5 and TRBJ2-5; 9 nucleotides agree with TRBD1. The germline V gene has CDR1 SGHKS and CDR2 YYEKEE (reference sequence). V trimming: 4 bases; J trimming: 1 base; junction bases outside the gene matches: 14. The CDR3 extends over 18 amino acids. As DNA, the CDR3 is TGTGCCAGCAGCGTCACAGGGGGCGCGGAGTCGACCCAAGAGACCCAGTACTTC. This codes for CASSVTGGAESTQETQYF.

The chain has TRBV10-2 and TRBJ1-6, with D unresolved. The germline V gene encodes CDR1 WSHSY and CDR2 SAAADI. The V and J ends lost 8 bases and 0 bases respectively, with 11 bases between them. The CDR3 has 15 residues. The CDR3 spells CASGPFSSYNSPLHF. CDR3 DNA sequence: TGCGCCAGCGGTCCCTTTAGCTCCTATAATTCACCCCTCCACTTT.

In its sample, this clone was seen a few times. The J gene is TRBJ2-1, the V gene TRBV19; D may be TRBD2 (5 bases). Germline CDR1 reads LNHDA; CDR2 reads SQIVND (reference sequence). V was pared by 6 bases and J by 10 bases, with 10 bases between. The CDR3 sequence is 11 residues long. The CDR3 region has the DNA TGTGCCAGTAGAGAGGGTGAGGAGCAGTTCTTC. It is translated as CASREGEEQFF.

This rearrangement joins TRBV18 to TRBJ2-1; 7 positions match TRBD1. With 3 bases clipped from V and 5 bases from J, the junction kept 19 bases outside the gene matches. Germline CDR1 KGHSH, CDR2 LQKENI. The CDR3 runs 19 residues. CDR3 sequence (DNA): TGTGCCAGCTCACCCCGACAGGGCGGCCGGCTGGCTTGGCACAATGAGCAGTTCTTC. It is translated as CASSPRQGGRLAWHNEQFF.

This chain connects TRBV5-1 to TRBJ1-2; weak D call: TRBD1 (5 bases). V dropped 4 bases and J dropped 4 bases, with 20 bases sitting between them. This CDR3 contains 16 residues. Germline-derived CDR1 and CDR2 are SGHRS and YFSETQ. CDR3 coding DNA: TGCGCCAGCAGCCTCCTTATAATGTCAGGGATCTATGGCTACACCTTC. It yields the protein CASSLLIMSGIYGYTF.

The chain combines TRBV6-6 with TRBJ2-1; 12 bases agree with TRBD2. The CDR3 extends over 14 amino acids. Losses at the gene ends were 6 bases for V and 9 bases for J; bases not matched to a gene: 6. CDR1 and CDR2 (germline): MNHNY, SVGAGI (reference sequence). The DNA of the CDR3 is TGTGCCAGCAGCTCTAGCGGGGGGGTTTCTGAGCAGTTCTTC. It is translated as CASSSSGGVSEQFF.

This sequence joins TRBV29-1 and TRBJ2-7; TRBD2 agrees at 8 bases. Per germline, CDR1 SQVTM and CDR2 ANQGSEA. This CDR3 has 14 residues. V shed 4 bases, J shed 3 bases, and the junction held 8 bases outside the gene matches. The CDR3 DNA is TGCAGCGTTGGAAATAGCGGGGTCTTCTACGAGCAGTACTTC. This sequence encodes CSVGNSGVFYEQYF.